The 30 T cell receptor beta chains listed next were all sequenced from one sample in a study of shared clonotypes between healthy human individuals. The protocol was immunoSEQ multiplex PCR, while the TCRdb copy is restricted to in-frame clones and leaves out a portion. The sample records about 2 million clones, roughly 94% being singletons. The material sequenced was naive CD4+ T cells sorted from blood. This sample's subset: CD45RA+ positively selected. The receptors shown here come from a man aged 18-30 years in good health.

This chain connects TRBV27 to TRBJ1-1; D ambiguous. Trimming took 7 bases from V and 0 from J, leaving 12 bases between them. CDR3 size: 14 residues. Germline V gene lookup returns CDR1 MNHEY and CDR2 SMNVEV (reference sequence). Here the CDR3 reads CASNLGRLNTEAFF. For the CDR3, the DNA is TGTGCCAGCAACCTCGGCCGCCTGAACACTGAAGCTTTCTTT.

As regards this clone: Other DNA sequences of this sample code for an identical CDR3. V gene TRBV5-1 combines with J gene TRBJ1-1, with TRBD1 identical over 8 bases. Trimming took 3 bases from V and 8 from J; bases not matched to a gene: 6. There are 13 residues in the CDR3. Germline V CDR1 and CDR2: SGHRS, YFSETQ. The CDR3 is CASSSDRGPEAFF. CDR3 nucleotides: TGCGCCAGCAGCTCAGACAGGGGCCCGGAAGCTTTCTTT.

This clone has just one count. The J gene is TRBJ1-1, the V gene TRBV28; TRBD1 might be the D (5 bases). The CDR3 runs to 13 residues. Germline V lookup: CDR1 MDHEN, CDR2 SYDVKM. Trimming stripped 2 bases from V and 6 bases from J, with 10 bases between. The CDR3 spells CASSLRSGSEAFF. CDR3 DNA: TGTGCCAGCAGTTTAAGGTCAGGGTCTGAAGCTTTCTTT.

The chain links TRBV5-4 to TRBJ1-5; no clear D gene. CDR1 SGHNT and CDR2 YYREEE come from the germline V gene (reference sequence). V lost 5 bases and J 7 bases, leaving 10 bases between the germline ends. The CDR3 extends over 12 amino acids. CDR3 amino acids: CASSFGSQPQHF. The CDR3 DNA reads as TGTGCCAGCAGTTTTGGGTCACAGCCCCAGCATTTT.

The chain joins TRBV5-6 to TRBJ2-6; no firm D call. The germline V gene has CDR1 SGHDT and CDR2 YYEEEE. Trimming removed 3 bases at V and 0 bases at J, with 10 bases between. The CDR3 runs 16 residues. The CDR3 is CASSSGFSSGANVLTF. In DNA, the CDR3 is TGTGCCAGCAGCTCAGGTTTCAGCTCTGGGGCCAACGTCCTGACTTTC.

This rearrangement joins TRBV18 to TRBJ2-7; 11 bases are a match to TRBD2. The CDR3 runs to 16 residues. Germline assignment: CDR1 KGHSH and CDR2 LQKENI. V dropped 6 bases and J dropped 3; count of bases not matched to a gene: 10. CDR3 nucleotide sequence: TGTGCCAGCTCCATCCTAGCGGGGGGACTGTTCTACGAGCAGTACTTC. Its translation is CASSILAGGLFYEQYF.

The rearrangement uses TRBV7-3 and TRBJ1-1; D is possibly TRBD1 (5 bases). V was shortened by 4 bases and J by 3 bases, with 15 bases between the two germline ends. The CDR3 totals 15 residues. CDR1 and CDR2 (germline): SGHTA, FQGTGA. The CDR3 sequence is CASSSRYPRDTEAFF. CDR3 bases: TGTGCCAGCAGCTCAAGATACCCCAGGGACACTGAAGCTTTCTTT.

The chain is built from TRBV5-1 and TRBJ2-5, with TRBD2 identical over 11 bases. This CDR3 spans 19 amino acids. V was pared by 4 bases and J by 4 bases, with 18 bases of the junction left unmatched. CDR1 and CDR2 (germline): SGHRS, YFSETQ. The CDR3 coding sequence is TGCGCCAGCAGCGACGGGACTAGCGGATCAAAGGGGCTTGGAGAGACCCAGTACTTC. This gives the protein CASSDGTSGSKGLGETQYF.

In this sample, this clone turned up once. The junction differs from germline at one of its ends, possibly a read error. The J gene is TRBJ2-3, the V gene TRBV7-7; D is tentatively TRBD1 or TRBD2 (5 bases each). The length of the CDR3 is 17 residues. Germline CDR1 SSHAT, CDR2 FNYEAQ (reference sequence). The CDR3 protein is CASSLGPLMGDTDTQYF. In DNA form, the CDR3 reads TGTGCTAGCAGCCTGGGCCCCCTTATGGGGGACACAGATACGCAGTATTTT.

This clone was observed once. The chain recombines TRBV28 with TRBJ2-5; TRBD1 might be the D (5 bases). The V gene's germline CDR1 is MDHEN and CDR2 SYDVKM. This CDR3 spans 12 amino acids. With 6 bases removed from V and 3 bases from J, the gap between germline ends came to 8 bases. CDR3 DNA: TGTGCCAGCAGGGAGACAGAAGAGACCCAGTACTTC. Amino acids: CASRETEETQYF. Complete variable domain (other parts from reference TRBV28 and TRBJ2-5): DVKVTQSSRYLVKRTGEKVFLECVQDMDHENMFWYRQDPGLGLRLIYFSYDVKMKEKGDIPEGYSVSREKKERFSLILESASTNQTSMYLCASRETEETQYFGPGTRLLVL.

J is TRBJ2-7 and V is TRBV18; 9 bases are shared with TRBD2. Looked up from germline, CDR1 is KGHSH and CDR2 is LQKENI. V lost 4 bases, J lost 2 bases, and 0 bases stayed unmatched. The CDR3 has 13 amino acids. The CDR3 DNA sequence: TGTGCCAGCTCACAGCGGGGGGCCTACGAGCAGTACTTC. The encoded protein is CASSQRGAYEQYF.

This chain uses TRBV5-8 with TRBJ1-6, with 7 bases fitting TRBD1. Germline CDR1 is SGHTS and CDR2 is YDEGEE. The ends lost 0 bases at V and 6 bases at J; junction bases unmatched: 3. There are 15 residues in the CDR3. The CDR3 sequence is CASSLVQGLNSPLHF. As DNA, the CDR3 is TGTGCCAGCAGCTTGGTACAGGGGCTTAATTCACCCCTCCACTTT.

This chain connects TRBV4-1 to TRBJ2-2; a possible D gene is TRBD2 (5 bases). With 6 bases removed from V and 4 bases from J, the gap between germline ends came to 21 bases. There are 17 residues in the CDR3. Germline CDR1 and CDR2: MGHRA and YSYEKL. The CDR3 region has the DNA TGCGCCAGCAGGCTTGATCGTGGGAGAAGAATCACCGGGGAGCTGTTTTTT. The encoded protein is CASRLDRGRRITGELFF.

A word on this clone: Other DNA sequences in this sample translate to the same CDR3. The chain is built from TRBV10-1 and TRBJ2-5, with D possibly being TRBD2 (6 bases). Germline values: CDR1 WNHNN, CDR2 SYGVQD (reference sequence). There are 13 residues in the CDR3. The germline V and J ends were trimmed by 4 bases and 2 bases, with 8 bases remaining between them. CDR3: CASSGSGQETQYF. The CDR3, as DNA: TGCGCCAGCAGTGGGAGCGGGCAAGAGACCCAGTACTTC.

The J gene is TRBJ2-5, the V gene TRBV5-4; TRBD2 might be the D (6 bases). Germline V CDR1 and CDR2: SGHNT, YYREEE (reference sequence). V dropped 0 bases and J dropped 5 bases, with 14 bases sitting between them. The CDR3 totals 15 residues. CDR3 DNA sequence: TGTGCCAGCAGCTTGGAGACTAGTGGGAGGGAGACCCAGTACTTC. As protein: CASSLETSGRETQYF.

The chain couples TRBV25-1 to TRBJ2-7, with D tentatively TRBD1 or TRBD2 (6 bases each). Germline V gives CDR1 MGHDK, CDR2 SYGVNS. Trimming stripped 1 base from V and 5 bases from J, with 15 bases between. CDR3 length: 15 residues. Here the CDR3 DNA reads TGTGCCAGCAGTGAATCGGGAGTTGGGGGGCACGAGCAGTACTTC. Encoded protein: CASSESGVGGHEQYF.

This CDR3 reads CASSPDNTDTQYF. The CDR3 nucleotides read TGTGCCAGCAGCCCGGACAACACAGATACGCAGTATTTT. The chain employs TRBV7-2 and TRBJ2-3; possibly TRBD1 for D (5 bases). The V and J ends lost 5 bases and 2 bases respectively, with 8 bases between them. This CDR3 has 13 amino acids. The germline V gene encodes CDR1 SGHTA and CDR2 FQGNSA.

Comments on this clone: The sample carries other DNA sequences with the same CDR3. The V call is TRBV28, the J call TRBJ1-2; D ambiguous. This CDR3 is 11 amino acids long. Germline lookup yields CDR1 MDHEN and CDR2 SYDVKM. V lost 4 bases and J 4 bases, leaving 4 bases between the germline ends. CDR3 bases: TGTGCCAGCAGTTCGAGCTATGGCTACACCTTC. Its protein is CASSSSYGYTF.

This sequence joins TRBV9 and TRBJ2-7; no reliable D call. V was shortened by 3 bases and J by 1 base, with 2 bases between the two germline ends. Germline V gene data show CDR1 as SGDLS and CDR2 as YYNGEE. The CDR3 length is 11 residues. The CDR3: CASSGSYEQYF. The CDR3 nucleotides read TGTGCCAGCAGCGGGTCCTACGAGCAGTACTTC.

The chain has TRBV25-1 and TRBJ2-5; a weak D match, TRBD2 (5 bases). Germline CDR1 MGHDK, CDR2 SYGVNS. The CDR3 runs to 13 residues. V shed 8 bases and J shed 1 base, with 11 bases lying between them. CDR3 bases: TGTGCCAGCCCGACTATAGTCCAAGAGACCCAGTACTTC. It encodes CASPTIVQETQYF.

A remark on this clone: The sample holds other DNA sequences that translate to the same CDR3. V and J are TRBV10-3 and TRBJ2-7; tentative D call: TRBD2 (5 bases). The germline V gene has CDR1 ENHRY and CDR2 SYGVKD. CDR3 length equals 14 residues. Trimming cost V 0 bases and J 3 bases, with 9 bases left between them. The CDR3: CAISESEGSYEQYF. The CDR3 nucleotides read TGTGCCATCAGTGAGTCCGAGGGCAGCTACGAGCAGTACTTC.

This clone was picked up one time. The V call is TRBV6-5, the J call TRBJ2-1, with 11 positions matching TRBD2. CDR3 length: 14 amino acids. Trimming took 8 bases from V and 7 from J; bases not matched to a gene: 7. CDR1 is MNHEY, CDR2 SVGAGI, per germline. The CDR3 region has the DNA TGTGCCAGCTCCCCGGGACTAGCGGCAAATGAGCAGTTCTTC. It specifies CASSPGLAANEQFF.

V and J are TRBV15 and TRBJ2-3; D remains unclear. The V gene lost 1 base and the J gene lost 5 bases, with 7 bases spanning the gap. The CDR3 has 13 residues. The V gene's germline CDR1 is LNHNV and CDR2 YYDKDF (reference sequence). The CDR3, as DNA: TGTGCCACCAGCAGAGTTTCACGAGATACGCAGTATTTT. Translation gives CATSRVSRDTQYF.

Written as DNA, the CDR3 is TGTGCCAGCAGTCCCGGGACTAGCGGGAGAAGGGGCACAGATACGCAGTATTTT. Amino acids: CASSPGTSGRRGTDTQYF. V is TRBV2 and J is TRBJ2-3; 14 bases fit TRBD2. In germline, CDR1 is SNHLY, CDR2 FYNNEI. V was pared by 5 bases and J by 1 base, with 8 bases of the junction left unmatched. CDR3 length equals 18 residues.

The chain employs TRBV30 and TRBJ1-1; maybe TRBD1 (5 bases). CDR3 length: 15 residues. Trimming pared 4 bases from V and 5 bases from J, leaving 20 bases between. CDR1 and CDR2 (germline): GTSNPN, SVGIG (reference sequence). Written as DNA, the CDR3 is TGTGCCTGGATTCCCAGGGACTCCCCGCGGACTGAAGCTTTCTTT. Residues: CAWIPRDSPRTEAFF.

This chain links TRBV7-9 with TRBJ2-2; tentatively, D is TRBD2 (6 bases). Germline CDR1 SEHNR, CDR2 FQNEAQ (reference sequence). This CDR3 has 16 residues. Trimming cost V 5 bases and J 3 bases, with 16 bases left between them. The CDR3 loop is CASSPSDPYHTGELFF. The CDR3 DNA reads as TGTGCCAGCAGCCCTAGCGACCCGTACCACACCGGGGAGCTGTTTTTT. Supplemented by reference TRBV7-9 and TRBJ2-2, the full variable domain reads DTGVSQNPRHKITKRGQNVTFRCDPISEHNRLYWYRQTLGQGPEFLTYFQNEAQLEKSRLLSDRFSAERPKGSFSTLEIQRTEQGDSAMYLCASSPSDPYHTGELFFGEGSRLTVL.

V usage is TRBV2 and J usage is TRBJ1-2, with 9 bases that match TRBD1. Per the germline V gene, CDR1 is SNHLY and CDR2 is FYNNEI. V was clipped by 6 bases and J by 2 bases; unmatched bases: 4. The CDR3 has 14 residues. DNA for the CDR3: TGTGCCAGCAGAGTCGGACAGGGGAACTATGGCTACACCTTC. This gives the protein CASRVGQGNYGYTF.

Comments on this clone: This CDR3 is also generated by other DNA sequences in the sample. This CDR3 reads CASSLGAVYNEQFF. Here the CDR3 DNA reads TGCGCCAGCAGCTTGGGGGCAGTTTACAATGAGCAGTTCTTC. V gene TRBV5-1 combines with J gene TRBJ2-1, with D unclear. Trimming left V 0 bases short and J 4 bases short, with 8 bases between. This CDR3 comprises 14 residues. Germline V gives CDR1 SGHRS, CDR2 YFSETQ.

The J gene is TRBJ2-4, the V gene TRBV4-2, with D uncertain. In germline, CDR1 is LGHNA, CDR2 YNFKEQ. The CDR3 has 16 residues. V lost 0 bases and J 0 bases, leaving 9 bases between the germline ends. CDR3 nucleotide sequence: TGTGCCAGCAGCCAAGATTGGCGGTTAGCCAAAAACATTCAGTACTTC. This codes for CASSQDWRLAKNIQYF.

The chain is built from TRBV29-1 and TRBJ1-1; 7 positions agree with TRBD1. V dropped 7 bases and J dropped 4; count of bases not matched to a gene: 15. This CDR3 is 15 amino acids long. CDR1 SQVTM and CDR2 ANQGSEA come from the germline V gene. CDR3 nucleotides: TGCAGCGGTATGACAGGGAGCGGTTTGGTCACTGAAGCTTTCTTT. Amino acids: CSGMTGSGLVTEAFF.